The source of this T cell receptor (beta chain) is a study of shared clonotypes between healthy human individuals. This CDR3 has 15 amino acids. V lost 0 bases, J lost 6 bases, and 15 bases lay in between. Germline lookup yields CDR1 SGHNT and CDR2 YENEEA. Only in-frame clones appear in the TCRdb table, and some are missing; sequencing was by immunoSEQ multiplex PCR. The sample includes 1,400,000 or so clones, about 98.5% of them seen just once. The sample consisted of naive CD4+ T cells sorted from blood. Subset specified: CD45RA+ positively selected. This clonotype was obtained from a man aged 25 to 45 in good health. This chain links TRBV11-3 with TRBJ2-7, with D tentatively TRBD1 or TRBD2 (6 bases each). Here the CDR3 reads CASSLDGLGGREQYF. CDR3 coding DNA: TGTGCCAGCAGCTTAGACGGGTTAGGGGGGCGCGAGCAGTACTTC.